One TCR beta chain is described in this entry. Preparation of the TCRbeta library was carried out with unique molecular identifiers. MiXCR was run by TCRdb on the PCR reads, yielding one entry per CDR3 protein. The sample lists 77,000 or so distinct CDR3 sequences, around a sixth occurring once. These data originate in a study of T-cell reconstitution after alpha-beta-depleted transplantation in children. Trimming pared 0 bases from V and 7 bases from J, leaving 19 bases between. The germline V gene has CDR1 MNHEY and CDR2 SVGAGI. The CDR3 is 16 amino acids. The sequenced sample was PBMCs, mostly from graft donor cells, obtained 360 days after TCRalphabeta/CD19-depleted stem cell transplant. This receptor was taken from a male patient under 10 years old who had a stem cell transplant for acute lymphoblastic leukemia, so the T cells may come from the graft donor. This chain links TRBV6-5 with TRBJ2-7; a possible D gene is TRBD1 (6 bases). The CDR3 DNA sequence: TGTGCCAGCAGTTACTCGGGCCCAGGGGCCGGGTATGAGCAGTACTTC. Its protein product is CASSYSGPGAGYEQYF.